The next 17 T cell receptor beta chains were all read from a single sample in a study of CD8+ T cells in alopecia areata. As the sequencing template, cDNA was produced by extracting RNA and reverse transcribing it. Repertoires were generated with immunoSEQ multiplex PCR, while TCRdb's copy carries only in-frame clones and drops some. The sample carries about 140,000 clones, roughly 80% recorded once. Treatment specified: oral pan-JAK inhibitor, 5-10 mg twice daily. Material: CD8+ T cells sorted from blood, obtained at week 4, from a patient treated with tofacitinib. The receptors originated from a human donor with alopecia areata.

The V call is TRBV13, the J call TRBJ2-7; the match to TRBD1 covers 9 bases. Germline CDR1 and CDR2: PRHDT and FYEKMQ (reference sequence). The CDR3 consists of 15 residues. J gave up 3 bases and V 4 bases, and 7 bases lay outside the gene matches. In DNA form, the CDR3 reads TGTGCCAGCAGCTCCTCGGAGACAGGGGGCTACGAGCAGTACTTC. Encoded protein: CASSSSETGGYEQYF.

This clone was seen only a few times. J is TRBJ2-7 and V is TRBV29-1, with 10 positions matching TRBD2. After removal of 7 bases from V and 7 bases from J, the junction contained 22 bases not matched to a gene. Germline-derived CDR1 and CDR2 are SQVTM and ANQGSEA. The CDR3 runs 17 residues. The CDR3 DNA follows: TGCAGCGATGGGACTAGCGAAGCCCGAGAACGCTTTTGGGAGCAGTACTTC. It is translated as CSDGTSEARERFWEQYF.

Here the CDR3 reads CASSYTDSTYNEQFF. The CDR3 DNA reads as TGTGCCAGCAGTTACACAGACTCCACCTACAATGAGCAGTTCTTC. V is TRBV6-5 and J is TRBJ2-1; D ambiguous. The CDR3 has 15 residues. The germline V and J ends were trimmed by 2 bases and 2 bases, with 10 bases remaining between them. Germline CDR1 MNHEY, CDR2 SVGAGI.

The chain employs TRBV10-3 and TRBJ2-1, with 10 positions matching TRBD2. This CDR3 region has 15 residues. Germline lookup yields CDR1 ENHRY and CDR2 SYGVKD. V lost 7 bases to trimming and J lost 3 bases; unmatched junction nucleotides: 6. CDR3 protein: CAITSGTSDYNEQFF. The CDR3 DNA is TGTGCCATCACCTCCGGGACTAGCGACTACAATGAGCAGTTCTTC.

The V gene is TRBV5-1, the J gene TRBJ2-3; D possibly corresponds to TRBD1 (5 bases). CDR3 length: 15 residues. V lost 6 bases and J 1 base, leaving 15 bases between the germline ends. Germline CDR1 SGHRS, CDR2 YFSETQ. The CDR3 reads CASTPWGGGTDTQYF. The CDR3 DNA reads as TGCGCCAGCACGCCTTGGGGCGGCGGCACAGATACGCAGTATTTT. The whole variable domain, remainder taken from reference TRBV5-1 and TRBJ2-3, is KAGVTQTPRYLIKTRGQQVTLSCSPISGHRSVSWYQQTPGQGLQFLFEYFSETQRNKGNFPGRFSGRQFSNSRSEMNVSTLELGDSALYLCASTPWGGGTDTQYFGPGTRLTVL.

The chain couples TRBV4-2 to TRBJ2-3, with no clear D. CDR1 is LGHNA and CDR2 is YNFKEQ in the germline V gene. The CDR3 has 16 amino acids. V lost 1 base to trimming and J lost 1 base, with 12 bases between them. Here the CDR3 DNA reads TGTGCCAGCAGCCAAGGAAGACGGGCCCGCACAGATACGCAGTATTTT. Protein: CASSQGRRARTDTQYF.

The chain couples TRBV4-1 to TRBJ1-5, with D hard to call. The CDR3 runs to 15 residues. Trimming removed 1 base at V and 4 bases at J, with 11 bases between. The germline V gene encodes CDR1 MGHRA and CDR2 YSYEKL. This CDR3 is CASSQGQAVNQPQHF. For the CDR3, the DNA is TGCGCCAGCAGCCAAGGTCAGGCCGTGAATCAGCCCCAGCATTTT.

In its sample, this clone was seen once. The gene calls are TRBV4-3 and TRBJ2-3, with D hard to call. The ends were cut back, 0 bases at V and 2 bases at J, with 12 bases in the middle. There are 16 residues in the CDR3. Germline CDR1 reads LGHNA; CDR2 reads YSLEER. The CDR3 region has the DNA TGCGCCAGCAGCCAAGACCTCAGTTTTACCACAGATACGCAGTATTTT. Protein: CASSQDLSFTTDTQYF.

The V call is TRBV7-9, the J call TRBJ2-2, with 8 bases fitting TRBD2. Per the germline V gene, CDR1 is SEHNR and CDR2 is FQNEAQ (reference sequence). V gave up 5 bases and J gave up 1 base; unmatched junction bases: 6. There are 16 residues in the CDR3. CDR3 DNA sequence: TGTGCCAGCAGCGGCGCGGGGGGTGTGAACACCGGGGAGCTGTTTTTT. Translating it yields CASSGAGGVNTGELFF.

A single count supports this clone. This chain links TRBV5-6 with TRBJ1-1; D gene ambiguous. Per germline, CDR1 SGHDT and CDR2 YYEEEE. The CDR3 runs 11 residues. V was pared by 1 base and J by 2 bases, with 0 bases between. The CDR3 nucleotides are TGTGCCAGCAGCTTGAACACTGAAGCTTTCTTT. Translated, it gives CASSLNTEAFF.

The genes are TRBV7-2 and TRBJ2-7, with D possibly matching TRBD2 (6 bases). Germline values: CDR1 SGHTA, CDR2 FQGNSA. V shed 5 bases and J shed 4 bases, with 15 bases lying between them. The CDR3 has 14 amino acids. The CDR3 spells CASSQGGRGYEQYF. The DNA for the CDR3 is TGTGCCAGCAGCCAGGGAGGCAGAGGATACGAGCAGTACTTC. Looking up the rest from reference TRBV7-2 and TRBJ2-7 gives the full variable domain: GAGVSQSPSNKVTEKGKDVELRCDPISGHTALYWYRQSLGQGLEFLIYFQGNSAPDKSGLPSDRFSAERTGGSVSTLTIQRTQQEDSAVYLCASSQGGRGYEQYFGPGTRLTVT.

The J gene is TRBJ1-3, the V gene TRBV9; no clear D. Per germline, CDR1 SGDLS and CDR2 YYNGEE. This CDR3 comprises 15 residues. V lost 4 bases, J lost 0 bases, and 11 bases lay in between. CDR3 sequence: CASSTGPLSGNTIYF. The CDR3 bases are TGTGCCAGCAGCACCGGACCGCTCTCTGGAAACACCATATATTTT.

The rearrangement uses TRBV11-2 and TRBJ2-1; D is ambiguous. The CDR3 is 11 residues long. The V end was cut by 10 bases, the J end by 10 bases, with 14 bases between. Germline CDR1 is SGHAT and CDR2 is FQNNGV. The CDR3: CAIAVGGEQFF. Here the CDR3 DNA reads TGTGCCATCGCCGTGGGCGGCGAGCAGTTCTTC. Supplemented by reference TRBV11-2 and TRBJ2-1, the full variable domain reads EAGVAQSPRYKIIEKRQSVAFWCNPISGHATLYWYQQILGQGPKLLIQFQNNGVVDDSQLPKDRFSAERLKGVDSTLKIQPAKLEDSAVYLCAIAVGGEQFFGPGTRLTVL.

The chain links TRBV6-1 to TRBJ2-3; D possibly matches TRBD1 or TRBD2 (7 bases each). Germline CDR1 MNHNS, CDR2 SASEGT. The CDR3 contains 14 residues. V lost 8 bases and J 11 bases, leaving 23 bases between the germline ends. CDR3 loop: CASHRVLTGEGQYF. The CDR3 DNA follows: TGTGCCAGCCACCGCGTCTTAACAGGGGAGGGGCAGTATTTT.

As to this clone: With a far larger clone one base away, a read error is the likely cause. The sample holds other DNA sequences that translate to the same CDR3. The chain combines TRBV5-6 with TRBJ2-2; either TRBD1 or TRBD2 may supply D (5 bases each). The germline CDR1 and CDR2 sequences are SGHDT and YYEEEE. The CDR3 extends over 17 amino acids. This CDR3 reads CASSLITGRPNTGELFF. The CDR3 DNA follows: TGTGCCAGCAGCTTGATTACAGGCCGCCCGAACACCGGGGAGCTTTTTTTT.

The chain recombines TRBV30 with TRBJ2-1; no clear D. The germline V gene has CDR1 GTSNPN and CDR2 SVGIG (reference sequence). V lost 1 base to trimming and J lost 8 bases, with 3 bases between them. The CDR3 covers 10 residues. As DNA, the CDR3 is TGTGCCTGGAGTGAGGATGAGCAGTTCTTC. Its translation is CAWSEDEQFF.

The chain has TRBV27 and TRBJ1-2; no definite D call. V gave up 3 bases and J gave up 5 bases, with 10 bases separating them. The CDR3 spans 13 residues. Germline V lookup: CDR1 MNHEY, CDR2 SMNVEV (reference sequence). CDR3 sequence reads: CASSFSSEYGYTF. For the CDR3, the DNA is TGTGCCAGCAGTTTCTCGAGCGAATATGGCTACACCTTC.